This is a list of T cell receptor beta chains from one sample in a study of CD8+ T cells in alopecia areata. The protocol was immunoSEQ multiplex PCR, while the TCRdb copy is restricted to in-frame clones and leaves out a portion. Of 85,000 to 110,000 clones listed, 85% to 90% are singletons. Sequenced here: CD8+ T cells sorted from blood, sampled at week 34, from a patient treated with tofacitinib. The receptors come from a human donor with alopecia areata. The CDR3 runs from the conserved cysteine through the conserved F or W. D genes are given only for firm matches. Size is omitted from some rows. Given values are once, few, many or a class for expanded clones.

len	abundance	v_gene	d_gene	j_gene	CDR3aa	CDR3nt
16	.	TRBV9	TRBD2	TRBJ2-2	CASSSAGRGGTGELFF	TGTGCCAGCAGCTCCGCAGGGAGGGGTGGCACCGGGGAGCTGTTTTTT
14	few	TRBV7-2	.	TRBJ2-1	CASSGVSGNNEQFF	TGTGCCAGCAGCGGGGTTAGCGGTAACAATGAGCAGTTCTTC
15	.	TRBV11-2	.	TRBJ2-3	CASSLVSGETDTQYF	TGTGCCAGCAGCTTAGTGTCGGGAGAAACAGATACGCAGTATTTT
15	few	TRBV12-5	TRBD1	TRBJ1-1	CASGTGDRYIPEAFF	TGTGCTAGTGGTACGGGGGACAGATACATCCCTGAAGCTTTCTTT
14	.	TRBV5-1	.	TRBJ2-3	CASTTRGGTDTQYF	TGCGCCAGCACCACGCGAGGCGGCACAGATACGCAGTATTTT
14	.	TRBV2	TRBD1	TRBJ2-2	CANQGQANTGELFF	TGTGCCAACCAGGGACAGGCGAACACCGGGGAGCTGTTTTTT
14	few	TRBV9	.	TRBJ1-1	CASTVGTRNTEAFF	TGTGCCAGCACCGTCGGGACCCGGAACACTGAAGCTTTCTTT
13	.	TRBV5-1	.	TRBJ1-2	CASSLRESYGYTF	TGCGCCAGCAGCTTACGGGAGAGCTATGGCTACACCTTC
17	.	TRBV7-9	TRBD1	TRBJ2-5	CASSSRLGQGAEETQYF	TGTGCCAGCAGCTCTAGGCTCGGACAGGGGGCGGAAGAGACCCAGTACTTC
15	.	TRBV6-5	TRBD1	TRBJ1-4	CASSYFQGANEKLFF	TGTGCCAGCAGTTACTTTCAGGGGGCGAATGAAAAACTGTTTTTT
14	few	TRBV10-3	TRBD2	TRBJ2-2	CAIGTSGNTGELFF	TGTGCCATCGGGACTAGCGGTAACACCGGGGAGCTGTTTTTT
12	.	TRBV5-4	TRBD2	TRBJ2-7	CASSSGGREQYF	TGTGCCAGCAGCTCGGGAGGGCGTGAGCAGTACTTC
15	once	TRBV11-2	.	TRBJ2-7	CASSLDRGRSYEQYF	TGTGCCAGCAGCTTAGATCGGGGGAGGTCCTACGAGCAGTACTTC
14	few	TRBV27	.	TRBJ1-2	CASRWAGEGNGYTF	TGTGCCAGCAGATGGGCGGGGGAGGGCAATGGCTACACCTTC
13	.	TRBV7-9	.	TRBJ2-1	CASSLGTNNEQFF	TGTGCCAGCAGCCTCGGGACAAACAATGAGCAGTTCTTC